The 6 T cell receptor beta chains below all came from one sample that was sequenced in a study of T cells expressing NK-cell markers. TCRdb derives one entry per CDR3 protein from the 5' RACE reads, leaving out DNA. This sample's table has around 470,000 distinct CDR3 sequences. Sequences were obtained from blood T cells: a sorted CD56 or NKG2C T cell subset, CD4+ or CD8+ T cells, or bulk PBMC T cells (not recorded which). Receptors originate from a woman between 50 and 59 years old in good health.

The rearrangement joins TRBV5-1 to TRBJ1-2; lacking DNA, the TRBD1 call made by TCRdb goes unchecked. This CDR3 has 16 amino acids. CDR1 and CDR2 (germline): SGHRS, YFSETQ. The CDR3 loop is CASQDEGQGAGYGYTF.

The chain employs TRBV5-6 and TRBJ2-1. This CDR3 is built from 13 residues. Germline assignment: CDR1 SGHDT and CDR2 YYEEEE. The chain's CDR3 is CASSFQRHNEQFF. Complete variable domain (other parts from reference TRBV5-6 and TRBJ2-1): DAGVTQSPTHLIKTRGQQVTLRCSPKSGHDTVSWYQQALGQGPQFIFQYYEEEERQRGNFPDRFSGHQFPNYSSELNVNALLLGDSALYLCASSFQRHNEQFFGPGTRLTVL.

The chain recombines TRBV30 with TRBJ2-2; absent DNA, TCRdb's TRBD1 call cannot be checked. Germline V gene sequence: CDR1 GTSNPN, CDR2 SVGIG (reference sequence). The CDR3 runs 15 residues. The CDR3 loop is CAWSSLGANTGELFF.

The chain uses TRBV6-1 and TRBJ1-1. The V gene's germline CDR1 is MNHNS and CDR2 SASEGT. This CDR3 comprises 13 residues. Here the CDR3 reads CASRVTVDTEAFF.

The rearrangement joins TRBV12-3 or TRBV12-4 to TRBJ2-7; the TRBD2 assignment by TCRdb is unverifiable without DNA. This CDR3 spans 13 amino acids. CDR3 amino acids: CASSGLAGVEQYF.

The rearrangement links TRBV19 to TRBJ2-2; there is no DNA to check the TCRdb D call of TRBD2. CDR1 and CDR2 from the germline V gene are LNHDA and SQIVND (reference sequence). There are 15 residues in the CDR3. Here the CDR3 reads CASSTGTKNTGELFF.